Here is one TCR beta chain with its context. The entry originates in a study of control samples from healthy donors and cancer patients. TCRdb's copy holds only in-frame clones and misses some; the assay was immunoSEQ multiplex PCR. The sample has about 140,000 clones, 70% to 90% seen once; the top ten hold over 1.5%. This CDR3 is built from 15 residues. After removal of 1 base from V and 5 bases from J, the junction contained 4 bases not matched to a gene. CDR1 and CDR2 from the germline V gene are LGHNA and YNFKEQ. The rearrangement joins TRBV4-2 to TRBJ2-1, with 8 bases identical to TRBD2. The clonotype originates from a man aged 18-30 years in good health. Sample: blood. For the CDR3, the DNA is TGTGCCAGCAGCCAAGTCGGACTAGCCAACAATGAGCAGTTCTTC. This encodes CASSQVGLANNEQFF.